Described below is a single TCR beta chain sequence and its context. These data are taken from a study of T cells expressing NK-cell markers. The CDR3 sequence is 12 residues long. The V gene's germline CDR1 is DFQATT and CDR2 SNEGSKA (reference sequence). Reanalyzing the 5' RACE reads, TCRdb keeps one entry per CDR3 protein, without DNA. The listing records a few hundred thousand distinct CDR3 sequences. This TCR came from a man aged 18 to 69 in good health. The V gene is TRBV20-1, the J gene TRBJ2-1; TCRdb proposes TRBD2, but this gene call is untestable without DNA. The specimen sequenced was blood T cells: a sorted CD56 or NKG2C T cell subset, CD4+ or CD8+ T cells, or bulk PBMC T cells (not recorded which). CDR3 loop: CSASASRAEQFF.